A selection of T cell receptor beta chains follows, all from one sample in a study of blood T cell repertoires in COVID-19. Sequenced by immunoSEQ multiplex PCR; TCRdb stores in-frame clones only, minus some. In the table there are some 200,000 clones, 94% of which are singletons. Material for sequencing was peripheral blood. The receptors were gathered from a man aged 25 to 45 with COVID-19, enrolled during active disease. Each CDR3 is given without its conserved first and last residue. Fields, in order: J gene, V gene, CDR3 protein.

J: TRBJ1-5
V: TRBV5-4
CDR3: ASSSGVSNQPQH

J: TRBJ1-1
V: TRBV5-1
CDR3: ASSTQGAGTEAF

J: TRBJ2-1
V: TRBV7-9
CDR3: ASSNEGGSYNEQF

J: TRBJ1-2
V: TRBV4-2
CDR3: ASSQGGAGGYT

J: TRBJ1-1
V: TRBV19
CDR3: ASSITGTNTEAF

J: TRBJ1-4
V: TRBV3-1/TRBV3-2
CDR3: ASSQVSRGNEKLF

J: TRBJ1-4
V: TRBV18
CDR3: AAGATNEKLF

J: TRBJ1-2
V: TRBV19
CDR3: ASSAAVDRGYT

J: TRBJ1-5
V: TRBV15
CDR3: ATSRGQGAQPQH

J: TRBJ1-3
V: TRBV14
CDR3: ASSQAGTGFGNTIY

J: TRBJ1-2
V: TRBV5-6
CDR3: ASSLETGNYGYT

J: TRBJ2-1
V: TRBV7-2
CDR3: ASSYSGGPNNEQF

J: TRBJ2-3
V: TRBV5-5
CDR3: ASSLGGPRDTQY

J: TRBJ1-1
V: TRBV5-1
CDR3: ASSLAGGVTEAF

J: TRBJ1-6
V: TRBV3-1/TRBV3-2
CDR3: ASSQGTVFLDSPLH

J: TRBJ2-5
V: TRBV5-4
CDR3: ASSRDDGSQETQY

J: TRBJ2-6
V: TRBV10-3
CDR3: AIRGVAGIGANVLT

J: TRBJ1-2
V: TRBV5-4
CDR3: ASSFYRSNYGYT

J: TRBJ1-5
V: TRBV10-2
CDR3: ASSTGDSSNQPQH

J: TRBJ2-5
V: TRBV4-2
CDR3: ASSQEGTGSGETQY

J: TRBJ2-5
V: TRBV11-1
CDR3: ASSLTRRGETQY